This TCR beta chain was sequenced during a study of cytomegalovirus exposure and HLA in healthy donors. Researchers ran the PCR with 60 Vbeta and 13 Jbeta primers. Generated by immunoSEQ multiplex PCR, the TCRdb table keeps only in-frame clones and is missing some. The sample has over 200,000 clones, around 88% seen once; the top ten hold around 1%. Germline V gene sequence: CDR1 SEHNR, CDR2 FQNEAQ (reference sequence). V lost 3 bases and J 2 bases, leaving 12 bases between the germline ends. The CDR3 totals 15 residues. The TCR sequence derives from a woman aged 18-29 years in good health and CMV-seronegative. The V gene is TRBV7-9, the J gene TRBJ2-3, with no clear D. Input material: PBMCs. This CDR3 reads CASSFGSLHTDTQYF. Written as DNA, the CDR3 is TGTGCCAGCAGCTTTGGTAGTCTTCACACAGATACGCAGTATTTT.